Detailed here is one T cell receptor (beta chain). The method was immunoSEQ multiplex PCR; TCRdb's version includes in-frame clones alone and lacks a portion of them. Of about 36,000 clones in the sample, roughly 89% were seen once. Time point defined: newly diagnosed, previously untreated cHL patient sample. The CD4+ T cells used were purified from thawed PBMCs through magnetic negative selection. V shed 9 bases and J shed 5 bases, with 19 bases lying between them. The length of the CDR3 is 14 residues. Germline V lookup: CDR1 MNHEY, CDR2 SMNVEV (reference sequence). The data belong to a study of PD-1 blockade in classical Hodgkin lymphoma.

Material for sequencing was CD4+ T cells from blood. The V gene is TRBV27, the J gene TRBJ1-1; D might be TRBD1 (6 bases). The clonotype comes from a human donor with classical Hodgkin lymphoma. The CDR3 bases are TGTGCCAGGATAAGGCAGGGGATGAGGACTGAAGCTTTCTTT. Its translation is CARIRQGMRTEAFF.